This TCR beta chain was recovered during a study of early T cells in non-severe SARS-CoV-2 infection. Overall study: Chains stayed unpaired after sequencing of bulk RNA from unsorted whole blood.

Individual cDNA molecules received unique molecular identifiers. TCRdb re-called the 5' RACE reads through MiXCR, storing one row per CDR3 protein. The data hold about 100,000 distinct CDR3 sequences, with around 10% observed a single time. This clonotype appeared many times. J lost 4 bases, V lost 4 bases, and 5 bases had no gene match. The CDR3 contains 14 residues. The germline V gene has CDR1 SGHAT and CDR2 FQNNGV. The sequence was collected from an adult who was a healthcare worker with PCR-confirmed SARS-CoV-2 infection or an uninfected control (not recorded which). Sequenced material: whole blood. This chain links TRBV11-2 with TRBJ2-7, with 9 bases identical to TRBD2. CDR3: CASSSTSGRYEQYF. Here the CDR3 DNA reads TGTGCCAGCAGCTCTACTAGCGGGCGGTACGAGCAGTACTTC.